This T cell receptor beta chain was retrieved from a study of identical twins. Overall study results and limits: Out-of-frame alpha sequences shared between twins exhibited an excess of low generation probability.

In its sample, this clonotype was seen a few times. The antigen remains undetermined. The CDR3 totals 13 residues. Germline V gene lookup returns CDR1 MDHEN and CDR2 SYDVKM. Trimming left V 3 bases short and J 8 bases short, with 13 bases between. MiXCR, applied by TCRdb to the 5' RACE reads, yields one record per CDR3 protein. This table has a few hundred thousand distinct CDR3 sequences, roughly 13% appearing once. These data were also reused for a study on yellow fever vaccine responses in identical twins.

The chain combines TRBV28 with TRBJ1-2; the D gene is possibly TRBD1 (5 bases). This sequence was found in a woman younger than 30 in good health. The material sequenced was memory (CD45RO+) T cells sorted from blood. The CDR3 loop is CASSFVGTKGYTF. In nucleotides, the CDR3 is TGTGCCAGCAGTTTTGTGGGGACCAAAGGCTACACCTTC.